The 16 T cell receptor beta chains below were found in one sample sequenced in a study of T cell changes during pregnancy in multiple sclerosis. TCRdb's table, derived via immunoSEQ multiplex PCR, lists solely in-frame clones and lacks some. Of over 80,000 clones listed, 93% are singletons. Source: peripheral blood, taken in the third trimester of pregnancy. The receptors were gathered from a female donor in good health, enrolled as a control in a pregnancy study.

The J gene is TRBJ1-4, the V gene TRBV28; D remains unclear. In germline, CDR1 is MDHEN, CDR2 SYDVKM. The CDR3 extends over 12 amino acids. The V gene lost 3 bases and the J gene lost 8 bases, with 7 bases spanning the gap. The CDR3 loop reads CASSFTREKLFF. CDR3 DNA: TGTGCCAGCAGTTTCACGAGGGAAAAACTGTTTTTT.

The rearrangement uses TRBV28 and TRBJ1-2; the match to TRBD1 covers 7 bases. CDR1 is MDHEN and CDR2 is SYDVKM in the germline V gene. This CDR3 has 13 residues. V shed 8 bases and J 4 bases; nucleotides not matched to a gene: 7. As DNA, the CDR3 is TGTGCCAGCGGCAACAGGGGCCTCTATGGCTACACCTTC. This translates into CASGNRGLYGYTF.

The chain joins TRBV5-4 to TRBJ2-2; 11 positions match TRBD1. The germline V gene has CDR1 SGHNT and CDR2 YYREEE (reference sequence). The ends lost 4 bases at V and 7 bases at J; junction bases unmatched: 6. CDR3 size: 15 residues. CDR3 in DNA: TGTGCCAGCAGCAGTAGAGGGACAGGGGGCGGGGAGCTGTTTTTT. Amino acid sequence: CASSSRGTGGGELFF.

The chain links TRBV18 to TRBJ2-7, with D tentatively TRBD2 (5 bases). This CDR3 spans 13 amino acids. Trimming removed 6 bases at V and 4 bases at J, with 13 bases between. Germline V gives CDR1 KGHSH, CDR2 LQKENI. CDR3 residues: CASSPDFLYEQYF. CDR3 nucleotide sequence: TGTGCCAGCTCCCCGGACTTCCTGTACGAGCAGTACTTC.

V is TRBV4-1 and J is TRBJ2-7; D ambiguous. The CDR3 consists of 13 residues. Deletions cut 0 bases from V and 2 bases from J, with 5 bases between. In germline, CDR1 is MGHRA, CDR2 YSYEKL. Here the CDR3 reads CASSQDHTYEQYF. The CDR3 nucleotides read TGCGCCAGCAGCCAAGATCACACCTACGAGCAGTACTTC.

This chain joins TRBV2 and TRBJ1-4; 8 bases agree with TRBD1. The length of the CDR3 is 14 residues. Unmatched junction bases numbered 3, after V lost 5 bases and J lost 4 bases. Germline loops: CDR1 SNHLY, CDR2 FYNNEI. Written as DNA, the CDR3 is TGTGCCAGCAGTCTACAGGGGGGTAATGAAAAACTGTTTTTT. Translating it yields CASSLQGGNEKLFF.

The chain links TRBV4-1 to TRBJ1-2; D is perhaps TRBD1 (5 bases). From germline, CDR1 is MGHRA and CDR2 YSYEKL. This CDR3 spans 15 amino acids. The germline V and J ends were trimmed by 0 bases and 7 bases, with 15 bases remaining between them. CDR3 residues: CASSQERGGRSGYTF. The CDR3 nucleotides read TGCGCCAGCAGCCAAGAACGCGGGGGGAGAAGTGGCTACACCTTC.

The sample holds one count of this clone. The rearrangement joins TRBV5-1 to TRBJ2-1; 7 nucleotides line up with TRBD2. Losses at the gene ends were 0 bases for V and 5 bases for J; bases not matched to a gene: 8. Germline V CDR1 and CDR2: SGHRS, YFSETQ. The CDR3 is made up of 16 amino acids. CDR3 protein: CASSLEGGGSNNEQFF. In DNA, the CDR3 is TGCGCCAGCAGCTTGGAGGGCGGGGGTAGCAACAATGAGCAGTTCTTC.

The rearrangement uses TRBV13 and TRBJ1-5; D may be TRBD1 (6 bases). Germline V gene lookup returns CDR1 PRHDT and CDR2 FYEKMQ (reference sequence). V was clipped by 1 base and J by 7 bases, with 8 bases between them. CDR3 size: 13 residues. This chain's CDR3 is CASSLDREQPQHF. For the CDR3, the DNA is TGTGCCAGCAGCTTAGACAGGGAGCAGCCCCAGCATTTT.

The CDR3, as DNA: TGTGCCAGCAGTCTACCAAATACCTACGAGCAGTACTTC. It yields the protein CASSLPNTYEQYF. The genes are TRBV6-5 and TRBJ2-7, with D unresolved. V lost 5 bases, J lost 2 bases, and 10 bases lay in between. The CDR3 length is 13 residues. Germline V gene sequence: CDR1 MNHEY, CDR2 SVGAGI.

This rearrangement joins TRBV5-1 to TRBJ1-5; 7 bases line up with TRBD1. The germline gives CDR1 SGHRS, CDR2 YFSETQ. This CDR3 has 15 amino acids. V lost 2 bases to trimming and J lost 3 bases; unmatched junction nucleotides: 5. CDR3 DNA sequence: TGCGCCAGCAGCTTTGAAGGGGGCTACAATCAGCCCCAGCATTTT. The encoded protein is CASSFEGGYNQPQHF.

The chain combines TRBV19 with TRBJ2-5; 10 bases line up with TRBD2. The CDR3 totals 15 residues. Germline V gene lookup returns CDR1 LNHDA and CDR2 SQIVND (reference sequence). V shed 5 bases, J shed 6 bases, and the junction held 9 bases outside the gene matches. CDR3 loop: CASSWTAGGPKTQYF. The CDR3 DNA reads TGTGCCAGTAGTTGGACAGCGGGAGGGCCAAAGACCCAGTACTTC.

The CDR3 reads CSVGQGRTGELFF. The DNA of the CDR3 is TGCAGCGTTGGCCAGGGAAGGACCGGGGAGCTGTTTTTT. The chain links TRBV29-1 to TRBJ2-2; a possible D gene is TRBD1 (5 bases). There are 13 residues in the CDR3. Germline lookup yields CDR1 SQVTM and CDR2 ANQGSEA. Trimming took 4 bases from V and 5 from J, leaving 11 bases between them.

The chain joins TRBV28 to TRBJ2-3; 8 nucleotides agree with TRBD2. Trimming took 5 bases from V and 4 from J; bases not matched to a gene: 5. Germline values: CDR1 MDHEN, CDR2 SYDVKM. CDR3 length: 14 residues. CDR3 bases: TGTGCCAGCAGTGGAGGACTAGCTCCAGATACGCAGTATTTT. This gives the protein CASSGGLAPDTQYF.

V gene TRBV11-2 combines with J gene TRBJ1-2, with TRBD1 identical over 12 bases. V shed 4 bases, J shed 4 bases, and the junction held 13 bases outside the gene matches. Germline lookup yields CDR1 SGHAT and CDR2 FQNNGV. CDR3 size: 18 residues. In DNA, the CDR3 is TGTGCCAGCAGCTCTTACCGGGACAGGGGGCCTCCCAGCTATGGCTACACCTTC. Its protein product is CASSSYRDRGPPSYGYTF.

V gene TRBV27 combines with J gene TRBJ2-7, with 8 nucleotides matching TRBD2. The CDR3 totals 13 residues. The trim removed 2 bases at V and 5 bases at J, leaving 2 bases unmatched. Germline-derived CDR1 and CDR2 are MNHEY and SMNVEV (reference sequence). The CDR3 reads CASSLRTSHEQYF. The CDR3 DNA reads TGTGCCAGCAGTTTAAGGACTAGCCACGAGCAGTACTTC.